The 32 T cell receptor beta chains below come from one sample, sequenced in a study of blood T cell repertoires in COVID-19. Profiled with immunoSEQ multiplex PCR; TCRdb holds only in-frame clones, not every one. The sample records around 190,000 clones, approximately 86% being singletons. The sample comprised peripheral blood. All receptors derive from a man in his forties or fifties with active or convalescent COVID-19.

The rearrangement uses TRBV19 and TRBJ1-4; weak D call: TRBD1 (5 bases). V was cut by 8 bases and J by 2 bases, with 9 bases left in between. The CDR3 loop spans 13 amino acids. Germline V lookup: CDR1 LNHDA, CDR2 SQIVND (reference sequence). The chain's CDR3 is CASLGRTNEKLFF. The CDR3 DNA sequence: TGTGCCAGTTTGGGGCGGACTAATGAAAAACTGTTTTTT. The complete variable domain, with remaining parts taken from reference TRBV19 and TRBJ1-4, reads DGGITQSPKYLFRKEGQNVTLSCEQNLNHDAMYWYRQDPGQGLRLIYYSQIVNDFQKGDIAEGYSVSREKKESFPLTVTSAQKNPTAFYLCASLGRTNEKLFFGSGTQLSVL.

This sequence joins TRBV30 and TRBJ1-5; TRBD1 might be the D (6 bases). The CDR3 loop spans 15 amino acids. The germline V gene has CDR1 GTSNPN and CDR2 SVGIG (reference sequence). With 4 bases removed from V and 3 bases from J, the gap between germline ends came to 16 bases. In nucleotides, the CDR3 is TGTGCCTGGACCCCCCGGGGGGCCCACAATCAGCCCCAGCATTTT. Its protein product is CAWTPRGAHNQPQHF.

This clone has just one count. This chain joins TRBV2 and TRBJ2-7, with TRBD1 matching 8 bases. Germline V gene data show CDR1 as SNHLY and CDR2 as FYNNEI. The length of the CDR3 is 15 residues. V lost 8 bases, J lost 3 bases, and 12 bases stayed unmatched. The CDR3 DNA sequence: TGTGCCAGCTGGAAAGGGGGGACAGGAATCTACGAGCAGTACTTC. It yields the protein CASWKGGTGIYEQYF.

V is TRBV7-2 and J is TRBJ1-1, with 9 bases that match TRBD1. Germline lookup yields CDR1 SGHTA and CDR2 FQGNSA. The CDR3 has 14 amino acids. Trimming at V came to 5 bases and at J to 4 bases, leaving 5 bases not matched to a gene. The CDR3 DNA follows: TGTGCCAGCAGCATAGGACAGGGGCGCACTGAAGCTTTCTTT. The encoded protein is CASSIGQGRTEAFF. The whole variable domain, filled in from reference TRBV7-2 and TRBJ1-1, reads GAGVSQSPSNKVTEKGKDVELRCDPISGHTALYWYRQSLGQGLEFLIYFQGNSAPDKSGLPSDRFSAERTGGSVSTLTIQRTQQEDSAVYLCASSIGQGRTEAFFGQGTRLTVV.

The V gene is TRBV9, the J gene TRBJ2-5; D is possibly TRBD1 (6 bases). CDR1 and CDR2 from the germline V gene are SGDLS and YYNGEE. The germline V and J ends were trimmed by 5 bases and 3 bases, with 17 bases remaining between them. The CDR3 length is 15 residues. In DNA, the CDR3 is TGTGCCAGCAGTGGTCTTGGGACAAATAAAGAGACCCAGTACTTC. It yields the protein CASSGLGTNKETQYF.

This clone was picked up a small number of times. The chain employs TRBV3-1 (or the pseudogene TRBV3-2) and TRBJ2-3, with a possible D match to TRBD1 (6 bases). V lost 6 bases and J lost 2, with 12 bases in between. There are 14 residues in the CDR3. CDR1 is LGHDT, CDR2 YNNKEL, per germline (reference sequence). The chain's CDR3 is CASSLNRATDTQYF. The CDR3 coding sequence is TGTGCCAGCAGTCTAAACAGGGCCACAGATACGCAGTATTTT.

This chain connects TRBV19 to TRBJ2-2, with TRBD1 identical over 8 bases. V lost 0 bases, J lost 4 bases, and 7 bases stayed unmatched. Germline V gene data show CDR1 as LNHDA and CDR2 as SQIVND (reference sequence). The CDR3 length is 17 residues. The CDR3 loop is CASSIDRWTGRTGELFF. As DNA, the CDR3 is TGTGCCAGTAGTATAGATCGATGGACAGGGCGCACCGGGGAGCTGTTTTTT. Complete variable domain (other parts from reference TRBV19 and TRBJ2-2): DGGITQSPKYLFRKEGQNVTLSCEQNLNHDAMYWYRQDPGQGLRLIYYSQIVNDFQKGDIAEGYSVSREKKESFPLTVTSAQKNPTAFYLCASSIDRWTGRTGELFFGEGSRLTVL.

The chain carries TRBV29-1 and TRBJ2-7, with D tentatively TRBD1 (6 bases). This CDR3 contains 15 residues. Germline CDR1 SQVTM, CDR2 ANQGSEA. V was clipped by 3 bases and J by 5 bases, with 20 bases between them. This CDR3 reads CSVEATDRLRDEQYF. CDR3 bases: TGCAGCGTTGAGGCAACCGACAGGCTGAGGGACGAGCAGTACTTC.

This clone was recorded only once. The chain links TRBV6-5 to TRBJ1-1; the D is unclear. This CDR3 has 12 residues. Germline values: CDR1 MNHEY, CDR2 SVGAGI. Trimming removed 6 bases at V and 2 bases at J, with 7 bases between. CDR3 coding DNA: TGTGCCAGCAGCCCCAGTAACACTGAAGCTTTCTTT. This sequence encodes CASSPSNTEAFF.

The chain combines TRBV5-1 with TRBJ1-1; 10 nucleotides align to TRBD1. The CDR3 sequence is 14 residues long. CDR1 SGHRS and CDR2 YFSETQ come from the germline V gene. Trimming cost V 4 bases and J 8 bases; bases outside gene matches: 8. The CDR3 DNA reads as TGCGCCAGCAGCATCGAAAGGACAGGGGGAGAAGCTTTCTTT. Protein product: CASSIERTGGEAFF.

The rearrangement uses TRBV24-1 and TRBJ2-5; D perhaps matches TRBD1 (6 bases). Germline CDR1 is KGHDR and CDR2 is SFDVKD. The CDR3 spans 15 residues. V was cut by 4 bases and J by 4 bases, with 15 bases left in between. The chain's CDR3 is CATSDRNRVAETQYF. The CDR3 nucleotides read TGTGCCACCAGTGACCGTAACAGGGTAGCAGAGACCCAGTACTTC.

DNA of the CDR3: TGTGCCAGCAGCAAAGGAAAATTGCAGGGGGCACATGGCACAGATACGCAGTATTTT. Translation: CASSKGKLQGAHGTDTQYF. V usage is TRBV21-1 and J usage is TRBJ2-3; the table's TRBD1 call for D was not verified on the DNA. TRBV21-1 is flagged as a pseudogene. The CDR3 length is 19 residues.

The sample holds one count of this clone. The chain combines TRBV9 with TRBJ1-5, with a possible D match to TRBD1 (6 bases). CDR1 SGDLS and CDR2 YYNGEE come from the germline V gene. This CDR3 comprises 15 residues. Trimming left V 0 bases short and J 8 bases short, with 15 bases between. Here the CDR3 reads CASSVAGGAQEPQHF. CDR3 nucleotide sequence: TGTGCCAGCAGCGTAGCTGGGGGGGCGCAGGAGCCCCAGCATTTT. Using reference TRBV9 and TRBJ1-5 for the parts outside the CDR3, the full variable domain is DSGVTQTPKHLITATGQRVTLRCSPRSGDLSVYWYQQSLDQGLQFLIQYYNGEERAKGNILERFSAQQFPDLHSELNLSSLELGDSALYFCASSVAGGAQEPQHFGDGTRLSIL.

This clone appeared a single time. This chain links TRBV7-2 with TRBJ2-3, with 7 nucleotides matching TRBD2. The ends lost 1 base at V and 1 base at J; junction bases unmatched: 2. The germline CDR1 and CDR2 sequences are SGHTA and FQGNSA. The length of the CDR3 is 15 residues. The CDR3 DNA follows: TGTGCCAGCAGCTTAGGTGGGGGGGGCACAGATACGCAGTATTTT. It codes for CASSLGGGGTDTQYF.

The chain carries TRBV18 and TRBJ1-4, with a possible D match to TRBD1 (5 bases). Per germline, CDR1 KGHSH and CDR2 LQKENI. Deletions cut 2 bases from V and 7 bases from J, with 17 bases between. The CDR3 runs 16 residues. Here the CDR3 reads CASSPYQQGEREKLFF. DNA of the CDR3: TGTGCCAGCTCACCATATCAGCAGGGTGAGCGTGAAAAACTGTTTTTT.

V usage is TRBV13 and J usage is TRBJ1-6; 8 nucleotides agree with TRBD1. Losses at the gene ends were 5 bases for V and 7 bases for J; bases not matched to a gene: 4. The germline V gene encodes CDR1 PRHDT and CDR2 FYEKMQ (reference sequence). This CDR3 has 14 amino acids. Here the CDR3 DNA reads TGTGCCAGCAGCCAACAGGGGGGGAATTCACCCCTCCACTTT. This translates into CASSQQGGNSPLHF.

This clone was detected only once. V and J are TRBV4-1 and TRBJ1-1; unclear D gene. The CDR3 has 12 amino acids. Deletions cut 0 bases from V and 9 bases from J, with 8 bases between. Germline assignment: CDR1 MGHRA and CDR2 YSYEKL. The CDR3 nucleotides read TGCGCCAGCAGCCAAGATGCTCAGAAAGCTTTCTTT. It translates to CASSQDAQKAFF.

The V call is TRBV5-5, the J call TRBJ2-1; 8 nucleotides agree with TRBD1. CDR3 length equals 15 residues. Germline loops: CDR1 SGHKS, CDR2 YYEKEE (reference sequence). After removal of 4 bases from V and 2 bases from J, the junction contained 5 bases not matched to a gene. The CDR3 spells CASSRGQAAYNEQFF. The CDR3 coding sequence is TGTGCCAGCAGCCGGGGACAGGCTGCCTACAATGAGCAGTTCTTC.

The gene calls are TRBV30 and TRBJ2-1; D is perhaps TRBD2 (5 bases). The CDR3 extends over 13 amino acids. Looked up from germline, CDR1 is GTSNPN and CDR2 is SVGIG (reference sequence). Trimming cost V 2 bases and J 6 bases, with 11 bases left between them. In DNA, the CDR3 is TGTGCCTGGAGTCCCGCTAGCAGCAATGAGCAGTTCTTC. It is translated as CAWSPASSNEQFF.

This rearrangement joins TRBV7-6 to TRBJ2-5; TRBD2 aligns across 8 bases. Germline V lookup: CDR1 SGHVS, CDR2 FNYEAQ. The CDR3 runs 15 residues. V trimming: 2 bases; J trimming: 1 base; junction bases outside the gene matches: 3. CDR3 sequence (DNA): TGTGCCAGCAGCTTATTGGGGACTAGCCAAGAGACCCAGTACTTC. As protein: CASSLLGTSQETQYF.

The J gene is TRBJ1-1, the V gene TRBV3-1 (or the pseudogene TRBV3-2); a weak D match, TRBD1 (5 bases). V dropped 8 bases and J dropped 0 bases, with 10 bases sitting between them. Germline V gene sequence: CDR1 LGHDT, CDR2 YNNKEL (reference sequence). The CDR3 runs 13 residues. CDR3 loop: CASRQTMNTEAFF. The CDR3 DNA reads TGTGCCAGCCGACAGACAATGAACACTGAAGCTTTCTTT.

Points on this clone: The identical CDR3 is also encoded by other nucleotide sequences in the sample. V gene TRBV28 combines with J gene TRBJ2-5, with 8 bases aligning to TRBD2. Losses at the gene ends were 2 bases for V and 4 bases for J; bases not matched to a gene: 3. This CDR3 spans 14 amino acids. Per germline, CDR1 MDHEN and CDR2 SYDVKM. This chain's CDR3 is CASSLSGRGETQYF. CDR3 nucleotide sequence: TGTGCCAGCAGTTTAAGCGGGAGAGGAGAGACCCAGTACTTC.

Remarks on this clone: One junction end does not reproduce the germline sequence, and a read error may be involved. Other DNA sequences of this sample code for an identical CDR3. The V call is TRBV18, the J call TRBJ1-6; 7 positions agree with TRBD1. Germline V lookup: CDR1 KGHSH, CDR2 LQKENI. The CDR3 loop spans 16 amino acids. CDR3 protein: CASSPTGQMGNSPLHF. The DNA of the CDR3 is TGTGCCAGTTCACCAACGGGACAGATGGGTAATTCACCCCTCCACTTT.

This chain joins TRBV7-2 and TRBJ1-2; unclear D gene. V was clipped by 2 bases and J by 7 bases, with 5 bases between them. Germline-derived CDR1 and CDR2 are SGHTA and FQGNSA. The CDR3 is 11 amino acids. This CDR3 is CASSLYSGYTF. DNA of the CDR3: TGTGCCAGCAGCTTATACTCTGGCTACACCTTC.

This clone was counted a single time. The rearrangement joins TRBV5-1 to TRBJ1-5, with D perhaps TRBD1 (5 bases). The CDR3 spans 19 residues. Germline V lookup: CDR1 SGHRS, CDR2 YFSETQ. V shed 0 bases and J shed 1 base, with 20 bases lying between them. Here the CDR3 reads CASSLVGWGPRGSNQPQHF. As DNA, the CDR3 is TGCGCCAGCAGCTTGGTGGGGTGGGGACCACGGGGGAGCAATCAGCCCCAGCATTTT.

The rearrangement links TRBV14 to TRBJ1-1; TRBD1 might be the D (6 bases). V was clipped by 4 bases and J by 11 bases, with 17 bases between them. Germline loops: CDR1 SGHDN, CDR2 FVKESK. This CDR3 has 13 amino acids. CDR3 region: CASSRQGPNEAFF. CDR3 DNA sequence: TGTGCCAGCAGCCGTCAGGGGCCCAACGAGGCTTTCTTT. Based on the CDR3 plus reference TRBV14 and TRBJ1-1, the full variable domain is EAGVTQFPSHSVIEKGQTVTLRCDPISGHDNLYWYRRVMGKEIKFLLHFVKESKQDESGMPNNRFLAERTGGTYSTLKVQPAELEDSGVYFCASSRQGPNEAFFGQGTRLTVV.

The chain couples TRBV5-4 to TRBJ2-3; D is perhaps TRBD1 (6 bases). The germline V gene has CDR1 SGHNT and CDR2 YYREEE (reference sequence). This CDR3 is 15 amino acids long. The V gene lost 4 bases and the J gene lost 2 bases, with 14 bases spanning the gap. The CDR3 here is CASSPPGDPTDTQYF. The CDR3 DNA reads as TGTGCCAGCAGCCCCCCAGGGGATCCCACAGATACGCAGTATTTT.

The J gene is TRBJ2-1, the V gene TRBV18; 10 bases align to TRBD1. J lost 4 bases, V lost 2 bases, and 5 bases had no gene match. The CDR3 has 16 residues. Germline V gene lookup returns CDR1 KGHSH and CDR2 LQKENI. DNA for the CDR3: TGTGCCAGCTCACCAACGACAGGGGGCGCTTACAATGAGCAGTTCTTC. Amino acid sequence: CASSPTTGGAYNEQFF.

DNA of the CDR3: TGTGCCAGCAGTTTAGGGGGCGTCTATGGCTACACCTTC. This sequence encodes CASSLGGVYGYTF. The chain joins TRBV28 to TRBJ1-2; D may be TRBD1 (6 bases). There are 13 residues in the CDR3. The V end was cut by 2 bases, the J end by 4 bases, with 8 bases between. In germline, CDR1 is MDHEN, CDR2 SYDVKM.

The J gene is TRBJ1-2, the V gene TRBV20-1; D is unclear. CDR3 length: 13 amino acids. Trimming stripped 3 bases from V and 6 bases from J, with 14 bases between. CDR1 and CDR2 (germline): DFQATT, SNEGSKA (reference sequence). CDR3 loop: CSASRQDLHGYTF. The CDR3, as DNA: TGCAGTGCTAGTAGGCAGGATCTTCATGGCTACACCTTC.

The V call is TRBV12-3 or TRBV12-4, the J call TRBJ1-5, with TRBD1 as a possible D gene (5 bases). The CDR3 length is 13 residues. Trimming took off 5 bases at V and 7 bases at J, with 12 bases between the two ends. CDR3 DNA: TGTGCCAGCAGTATCCAGGGTGGGCAGCCCCAGCATTTT. As protein: CASSIQGGQPQHF.

This clone has only a few counts. CDR3 bases: TGTGCCAGTAGCGACAGGGACGACACCGGGGAGCTGTTTTTT. Translation gives CASSDRDDTGELFF. This sequence joins TRBV19 and TRBJ2-2, with TRBD1 identical over 7 bases. Germline CDR1 LNHDA, CDR2 SQIVND (reference sequence). V was pared by 6 bases and J by 3 bases, with 4 bases of the junction left unmatched. This CDR3 region has 14 residues.